This T cell receptor beta chain was captured in a study of T-cell reconstitution after alpha-beta-depleted transplantation in children. The CDR3 consists of 13 residues. The V and J ends lost 0 bases and 6 bases, in that order; junction bases with no gene match: 3. From germline, CDR1 is SGDLS and CDR2 YYNGEE. This clonotype appeared many times. No antigen is known for it. Unique molecular identifiers featured in how the TCRbeta library was prepared. TCRdb reanalysed the PCR reads using MiXCR and keeps one entry per CDR3 protein. The sample has around 700,000 distinct CDR3 sequences; around 12% are singletons. Study findings and constraints: For some patients, TCRbeta diversity was high at day 60 because of recipient T cells and thymic progenitors that survived. Alpha-beta T cells about two months after transplant reportedly derived from several hundred expanded graft clones. From newly produced T cells came most of the T-cell counts and diversity one year after transplant.

The sequence was collected from a girl aged 2 to 9 with congenital amegakaryocytic thrombocytopenia, due to receive a stem cell transplant. The rearrangement joins TRBV9 to TRBJ2-7; 7 nucleotides agree with TRBD1. Sample: PBMCs, taken before TCRalphabeta/CD19-depleted stem cell transplant. DNA for the CDR3: TGTGCCAGCAGCGTAGAGAACAGGGGCGAGCAGTACTTC. Its translation is CASSVENRGEQYF. The entire variable domain, with the rest obtained from reference TRBV9 and TRBJ2-7, is as follows: DSGVTQTPKHLITATGQRVTLRCSPRSGDLSVYWYQQSLDQGLQFLIQYYNGEERAKGNILERFSAQQFPDLHSELNLSSLELGDSALYFCASSVENRGEQYFGPGTRLTVT.